The 21 T cell receptor beta chains in this list originate from one sample, sequenced in a study of Graves' ophthalmopathy and Graves' hyperthyroidism. Researchers took RNA transcripts and amplified TCR beta CDR3 regions from them. An initial RT-PCR round employing HTBI primers preceded a second-round multiplex PCR. TCRdb re-derived calls from the multiplex PCR reads in MiXCR, one entry per CDR3 protein. The sample has roughly 410,000 distinct CDR3 sequences, 15% seen once. Sequenced material: peripheral blood. The receptors were sampled from a woman aged 18-35 years with stable Graves' hyperthyroidism.

This clonotype was observed at least ten times. The V gene is TRBV11-2, the J gene TRBJ1-1; the D gene is possibly TRBD1 (5 bases). The germline V gene has CDR1 SGHAT and CDR2 FQNNGV. Trimming stripped 4 bases from V and 0 bases from J, with 18 bases between. This CDR3 has 17 residues. The CDR3 DNA is TGTGCCAGCAGCTCGGGGGGGAGGGGCAGAGTGAACACTGAAGCTTTCTTT. It codes for CASSSGGRGRVNTEAFF.

This clonotype was detected ten times or more. The rearrangement links TRBV6-1 to TRBJ1-2; no clear D gene. The CDR3 consists of 12 residues. V lost 2 bases, J lost 10 bases, and 11 bases lay in between. Germline assignment: CDR1 MNHNS and CDR2 SASEGT. The CDR3 reads CASSETGLVYTF. The CDR3 DNA reads as TGTGCCAGCAGTGAAACTGGGTTAGTCTACACCTTC.

The chain is built from TRBV29-1 and TRBJ1-2, with 9 bases aligning to TRBD1. Germline values: CDR1 SQVTM, CDR2 ANQGSEA. With 5 bases clipped from V and 3 bases from J, the junction kept 1 base outside the gene matches. The CDR3 runs 12 residues. CDR3 residues: CSVRQGDYGYTF. In DNA form, the CDR3 reads TGCAGCGTTCGACAGGGGGACTATGGCTACACCTTC.

This clonotype is a singleton in its sample. The V gene is TRBV6-1, the J gene TRBJ1-1; tentative D call: TRBD1 (6 bases). The V end lost 6 bases, the J end lost 8 bases, and 13 bases lay between the germline ends. Germline CDR1 reads MNHNS; CDR2 reads SASEGT. The CDR3 sequence is 12 residues long. The chain's CDR3 is CASRAGHTEAFF. As DNA, the CDR3 is TGTGCCAGCAGAGCGGGACATACAGAAGCTTTCTTT.

V and J are TRBV20-1 and TRBJ2-5; D ambiguous. Germline values: CDR1 DFQATT, CDR2 SNEGSKA (reference sequence). This CDR3 comprises 11 residues. Trimming left V 4 bases short and J 5 bases short, with 8 bases between. The CDR3 region has the DNA TGCAGTGCTACCCCCGCGGAGACCCAGTACTTC. This gives the protein CSATPAETQYF.

Ten or more counts support this clonotype. The V and J genes are TRBV19 and TRBJ1-6; perhaps TRBD1 as D (5 bases). This CDR3 region has 14 residues. CDR1 is LNHDA, CDR2 SQIVND, per germline (reference sequence). V lost 3 bases to trimming and J lost 7 bases, with 10 bases between them. CDR3 bases: TGTGCCAGTAGTATCCAGGGACGGAATTCACCCCTCCACTTT. Translating gives CASSIQGRNSPLHF.

This clonotype was detected ten times or more. This chain links TRBV10-1 with TRBJ2-7; 11 bases align to TRBD2. The J segment lost 3 bases and the V segment lost 4 bases, leaving 5 bases of the junction unmatched. There are 15 residues in the CDR3. Germline values: CDR1 WNHNN, CDR2 SYGVQD (reference sequence). The CDR3 bases are TGCGCCAGCAGTGCTAGCGGGGGGCCTGACTACGAGCAGTACTTC. Protein sequence: CASSASGGPDYEQYF.

This clonotype was detected many times. The chain employs TRBV6-4 and TRBJ1-1, with 7 bases aligning to TRBD1. Germline CDR1 and CDR2: MRHNA and SNTAGT. This CDR3 is 18 amino acids long. V trimming: 1 base; J trimming: 0 bases; junction bases outside the gene matches: 11. The CDR3 coding sequence is TGTGCCAGCAGTGACTGGGGCAGGGGGGGATTAATGAACACTGAAGCTTTCTTT. Its translation: CASSDWGRGGLMNTEAFF.

In its sample, this clonotype was seen many times. The V gene is TRBV27, the J gene TRBJ1-3; D may be TRBD1 (5 bases). The CDR3 is made up of 15 amino acids. V was shortened by 3 bases and J by 4 bases, with 13 bases between the two germline ends. In germline, CDR1 is MNHEY, CDR2 SMNVEV (reference sequence). This CDR3 is CASSLRGENGNTIYF. The CDR3, as DNA: TGTGCCAGCAGTTTGAGAGGGGAGAACGGAAACACCATATATTTT.

The V and J genes are TRBV7-9 and TRBJ1-2; D unresolved. Germline lookup yields CDR1 SEHNR and CDR2 FQNEAQ (reference sequence). The CDR3 runs 13 residues. V dropped 5 bases and J dropped 4 bases, with 11 bases sitting between them. Here the CDR3 reads CASSILSFYGYTF. DNA for the CDR3: TGTGCCAGCAGCATATTAAGTTTCTATGGCTACACCTTC.

This clonotype was counted at least ten times. The genes are TRBV6-1 and TRBJ2-7; D gene ambiguous. The length of the CDR3 is 12 residues. CDR1 and CDR2 from the germline V gene are MNHNS and SASEGT. Deletions cut 10 bases from V and 6 bases from J, with 16 bases between. The CDR3 loop reads CATSGSNSEQYF. The CDR3 DNA sequence: TGTGCCACCTCGGGCAGTAACTCCGAGCAGTACTTC.

This clonotype was recorded at least ten times. V is TRBV12-5 and J is TRBJ1-5, with D possibly matching TRBD1 (6 bases). Germline CDR1 and CDR2: LGHNT and FRNRAP. V lost 6 bases and J lost 0, with 12 bases in between. The CDR3 loop spans 15 amino acids. CDR3 residues: CASGEQGYSNQPQHF. In nucleotides, the CDR3 is TGTGCTAGTGGGGAGCAGGGGTATAGCAATCAGCCCCAGCATTTT. Using reference TRBV12-5 and TRBJ1-5 for the parts outside the CDR3, the full variable domain is DARVTQTPRHKVTEMGQEVTMRCQPILGHNTVFWYRQTMMQGLELLAYFRNRAPLDDSGMPKDRFSAEMPDATLATLKIQPSEPRDSAVYFCASGEQGYSNQPQHFGDGTRLSIL.

This clonotype was found many times. V and J are TRBV29-1 and TRBJ1-5; D is ambiguous. CDR3 size: 14 residues. The V and J ends lost 5 bases and 0 bases respectively, with 11 bases between them. Germline V gives CDR1 SQVTM, CDR2 ANQGSEA. CDR3 bases: TGCAGCGTTTCGTATCTAGATAGCAATCAGCCCCAGCATTTT. Its translation is CSVSYLDSNQPQHF.

This clonotype occurred many times. This chain joins TRBV15 and TRBJ1-2; TRBD1 might be the D (5 bases). Trimming pared 4 bases from V and 5 bases from J, leaving 8 bases between. The CDR3 totals 12 residues. Germline CDR1 is LNHNV and CDR2 is YYDKDF (reference sequence). CDR3 bases: TGTGCCACCAGCAAGGGGACTTATGGCTACACCTTC. Amino acids: CATSKGTYGYTF.

This chain joins TRBV6-5 and TRBJ2-3; the match to TRBD1 covers 7 bases. J gave up 6 bases and V 1 base, and 4 bases lay outside the gene matches. The CDR3 consists of 14 residues. The germline V gene encodes CDR1 MNHEY and CDR2 SVGAGI. As DNA, the CDR3 is TGTGCCAGCAGTTACTATAGGGGGCGGGATACGCAGTATTTT. Translated, it gives CASSYYRGRDTQYF.

This clonotype was seen more than once but under ten times. In DNA, the CDR3 is TGCGCCACCTACAGCGCTTCCCTTTTGACACGAGACTATGGCTACACCTTC. Residues: CATYSASLLTRDYGYTF. This chain uses TRBV4-1 with TRBJ1-2; D gene uncertain. CDR1 and CDR2 (germline): MGHRA, YSYEKL. With 10 bases removed from V and 3 bases from J, the gap between germline ends came to 27 bases. CDR3 size: 17 residues.

Many counts were recorded for this clonotype. This CDR3 is CASSLSSSTEAFF. The DNA of the CDR3 is TGTGCCAGCAGCTTAAGCAGTTCCACTGAAGCTTTCTTT. The chain has TRBV7-3 and TRBJ1-1; D gene uncertain. Looked up from germline, CDR1 is SGHTA and CDR2 is FQGTGA. The CDR3 spans 13 residues. V dropped 1 base and J dropped 4 bases, with 7 bases sitting between them.

This clonotype was observed many times. The chain links TRBV28 to TRBJ2-7, with D perhaps TRBD1 (6 bases). The CDR3 is 20 amino acids. Germline V CDR1 and CDR2: MDHEN, SYDVKM. V gave up 1 base and J gave up 2 bases, with 27 bases separating them. The CDR3 protein is CASSLFLGDPGHNRAYEQYF. DNA for the CDR3: TGTGCCAGCAGTTTATTCCTGGGGGATCCGGGACACAACCGGGCCTACGAGCAGTACTTC.

This clonotype came up many times. This chain uses TRBV2 with TRBJ2-7; TRBD2 aligns across 8 bases. The CDR3 extends over 12 amino acids. Germline V gene data show CDR1 as SNHLY and CDR2 as FYNNEI. V dropped 6 bases and J dropped 6; count of bases not matched to a gene: 4. CDR3 coding DNA: TGTGCCAGCAGCGGGGGGGCAGCCGAGCAGTACTTC. Its protein product is CASSGGAAEQYF.

In this sample, this clonotype turned up many times. The chain joins TRBV25-1 to TRBJ1-1; maybe TRBD1 (5 bases). Trimming took off 3 bases at V and 1 base at J, with 12 bases between the two ends. The CDR3 is 15 amino acids. Germline V gives CDR1 MGHDK, CDR2 SYGVNS. The DNA for the CDR3 is TGTGCCAGCAGTGACCTCAGGGCAGGGAACACTGAAGCTTTCTTT. This translates into CASSDLRAGNTEAFF.

For this clonotype: This may arise from a read error, as a much more abundant clone is one base away. This CDR3 fails to terminate in the conserved phenylalanine or tryptophan, so it likely reflects a read error. The chain has TRBV4-2 and TRBJ1-5, with D perhaps TRBD1 (5 bases). Germline V CDR1 and CDR2: LGHNA, YNFKEQ. Trimming stripped 1 base from V and 5 bases from J, with 9 bases between. The CDR3 has 14 amino acids. DNA of the CDR3: TGTGCCAGCAGCCAAGCTCTGGGGGATCAGCCCCAGCATTAT. Its protein is CASSQALGDQPQHY.